The clone carrying this T cell receptor beta chain is a singleton in its sample. Antigen specificity is unknown. The record originates from a study of primary melanoma T cells and metastatic recurrence. About the research overall: Samples were primary melanomas of stage T2 to T4.

In germline, CDR1 is MNHGY, CDR2 SAAAGT. The germline V and J ends were trimmed by 1 base and 6 bases, with 6 bases remaining between them. The CDR3 spans 13 residues. Findings and caveats of the study: A T-cell-mediated antitumor response in primary melanoma was only suggested. Melanomas with T-cell fraction above 20% appeared to have better outcomes.

Clones were read by immunoSEQ multiplex PCR, and TCRdb kept only the in-frame ones, dropping some. Here the sample spans a few hundred clones, about 80% being singletons. Each patient's primary melanoma had been removed surgically, with risk of metastatic recurrence. This sequence joins TRBV6-8 and TRBJ1-4; a weak D match, TRBD1 (5 bases). The receptor comes from a human donor with melanoma. What was sequenced was melanoma tumor tissue. The CDR3 reads CASSYWGDEKLFF. The CDR3 nucleotides read TGTGCCAGCAGTTACTGGGGCGATGAAAAACTGTTTTTT.